This T cell receptor beta chain was retrieved from a study of T cell responses to AZD1222 COVID-19 vaccine. The CDR3 is 15 residues long. TCRdb's table, derived via immunoSEQ multiplex PCR, lists solely in-frame clones and lacks some. Of around 160,000 clones listed, 90% to 95% are singletons. The source is an adult in good health. V is TRBV21-1 and J is TRBJ1-2; the DNA was not used to check the table's D call, TRBD1. TRBV21-1 is shown as a pseudogene. Specimen: peripheral blood, collected on day 0 of AZD1222 vaccination. The CDR3 DNA reads TGTGCCAGCAGCAAAGCTTCAGGGAATGGCTATGGCTACACCTTC. This codes for CASSKASGNGYGYTF.